This is a list of T cell receptor beta chains from one sample in a study of cytomegalovirus exposure and HLA in healthy donors. This table comes from immunoSEQ multiplex PCR, and its TCRdb copy is limited to in-frame clones, with some not included. This sample has about 44,000 clones, with approximately 86% found just once. The sample was PBMCs. These receptors were taken from a woman between 40 and 50 years old in good health and CMV-seropositive. Both conserved end residues are part of each CDR3. D genes are given only for firm matches. Size tells how often a clone was seen (once, few, many) or the class of an expanded clone, and some rows leave it out.

d_call	j_call	v_call	clone_size	cdr3_nt	cdr3_aa
TRBD2	TRBJ2-3	TRBV7-9	NA	TGTGCCAGCAGCTTCGACGGGGAGGGAGATACGCAGTATTTT	CASSFDGEGDTQYF
NA	TRBJ1-5	TRBV7-2	NA	TGTGCCAGCAGCCCACAGGAGGGTAATCAGCCCCAGCATTTT	CASSPQEGNQPQHF
TRBD1	TRBJ1-2	TRBV27	once	TGTGCCAGCAGTCCCAGTCCGGGACAGACTATTTATGGCTACACCTTC	CASSPSPGQTIYGYTF
NA	TRBJ1-6	TRBV6-1	NA	TGTGCCAGCACCTTAAGGGGGGGAAACTCACCCCTCCACTTT	CASTLRGGNSPLHF
TRBD1	TRBJ1-4	TRBV6-9	NA	TGTGCCAGCAACCGGGACAGGGGTGAAAAACTGTTTTTT	CASNRDRGEKLFF
NA	TRBJ2-5	TRBV2	NA	TGTGCCAGCAGTGAAGGAGCACGGGAGACCCAGTACTTC	CASSEGARETQYF
NA	TRBJ1-6	TRBV30	NA	TGTGCCTGGAGTGTACTTTCGCGACAGATGAATTCACCCCTCCACTTT	CAWSVLSRQMNSPLHF
NA	TRBJ1-1	TRBV4-2	NA	TGTGCCAGCAGCCAAGGGGAAGGGGGCACTGAAGCTTTCTTT	CASSQGEGGTEAFF
NA	TRBJ1-5	TRBV27	NA	TGTGCCAGCAGCCCGGACTGGTACCAGCCCCAGCATTTT	CASSPDWYQPQHF
TRBD2	TRBJ2-1	TRBV6-6	few	TGTGCCAGCAGTCCCTTTGCGGGAGGGTACAATGAGCAGTTCTTC	CASSPFAGGYNEQFF
NA	TRBJ2-7	TRBV4-1	NA	TGCGCCAGCAGCCAAGTAAATCTTGTTAGCTCCTACGAGCAGTACTTC	CASSQVNLVSSYEQYF
NA	TRBJ2-1	TRBV27	NA	TGTGCCAGCACTAGGGGTAGCGGACTTTCCTACAATGAGCAGTTCTTC	CASTRGSGLSYNEQFF
NA	TRBJ2-2	TRBV5-5	once	TGTGCCAGCAGCTCCAATCCCCTGTGGGCCTCCGTCGGGGAGCTGTTTTTT	CASSSNPLWASVGELFF
NA	TRBJ1-4	TRBV13	few	TGTGCCAGCAGCTTGGGGGGGGATAATGAAAAACTGTTTTTT	CASSLGGDNEKLFF
TRBD1	TRBJ1-4	TRBV5-1	few	TGCGCCAGCAGCCACGGACAGGATAATGAAAAACTGTTTTTT	CASSHGQDNEKLFF
TRBD1	TRBJ2-3	TRBV25-1	NA	TGTGCCAGCAGTAAAGCCCCCTCAGGGGGAACGCAGGATACGCAGTATTTT	CASSKAPSGGTQDTQYF
TRBD1	TRBJ1-2	TRBV7-9	NA	TGTGCCAGCAGCGGGACGGCAGGGGGCTATGGCTACACCTTC	CASSGTAGGYGYTF
NA	TRBJ1-1	TRBV9	once	TGTGCCAGCAGCGTTGGAGAAGGGGGCACTGAAGCTTTCTTT	CASSVGEGGTEAFF
TRBD1	TRBJ2-2	TRBV6-4	NA	TGTGCCAGCAGTCCAGGGGGAACCGGGGAGCTGTTTTTT	CASSPGGTGELFF
NA	TRBJ2-5	TRBV29-1	NA	TGCAGCTCCGACTATGCAGAGACCCAGTACTTC	CSSDYAETQYF
TRBD1	TRBJ2-7	TRBV29-1	NA	TGCAGCGGGGGACAGGGGGCGATCGACGAGCAGTACTTC	CSGGQGAIDEQYF
NA	TRBJ2-5	TRBV5-6	NA	TGTGCCAGCAGCCTTCCCCAGGAGTTGAGAGGGGAGACCCAGTACTTC	CASSLPQELRGETQYF
TRBD1	TRBJ2-7	TRBV2	NA	TGTGCCAGTCGGACAGGGTACGAGCAGTACTTC	CASRTGYEQYF
TRBD1	TRBJ2-2	TRBV6-5	NA	TGTGCCAGCAGTTCCCCCGCAGGGGGCACCGGGGAGCTGTTTTTT	CASSSPAGGTGELFF
NA	TRBJ2-4	TRBV5-4	NA	TGTGCCAGCAGCCCCTCAGGGGCCAAAAACATTCAGTACTTC	CASSPSGAKNIQYF
NA	TRBJ2-7	TRBV6-1	NA	TGTGCCAGCAACACATTAGGGGCTTCCTACGAGCAGTACTTC	CASNTLGASYEQYF